Listed below are T cell receptor beta chains from one sample, sequenced in a study of blood T cell repertoires in COVID-19. Profiling relied on immunoSEQ multiplex PCR, and the TCRdb table lists in-frame clones only, not all of them. The sample lists 95,000 to 110,000 clones; approximately 89% were seen once. Input material: peripheral blood. Receptors originate from a woman aged 80 or over in a cohort sampled during active COVID-19. CDR3s include the opening cysteine and the closing phenylalanine or tryptophan. A D gene is named only where the DNA matches it firmly. Clone size, where shown, is once, few, many, or a class for clones that have expanded.

v_call: TRBV18; clone_size: NA; j_call: TRBJ1-6; d_call: TRBD1; cdr3_aa: CASSPSEGAVPNSPLHF; cdr3_nt: TGTGCCAGCTCACCTTCGGAGGGGGCCGTACCTAATTCACCCCTCCACTTT
v_call: TRBV2; clone_size: NA; j_call: TRBJ2-1; d_call: NA; cdr3_aa: CASSAETRYNEQFF; cdr3_nt: TGTGCCAGCAGTGCCGAGACAAGGTACAATGAGCAGTTCTTC
v_call: TRBV27; clone_size: NA; j_call: TRBJ2-2; d_call: NA; cdr3_aa: CASSFAGTGELFF; cdr3_nt: TGTGCCAGCAGTTTTGCGGGTACCGGGGAGCTGTTTTTT
v_call: TRBV6-6; clone_size: NA; j_call: TRBJ1-2; d_call: TRBD1; cdr3_aa: CASSDRGLWDYGYTF; cdr3_nt: TGTGCCAGCAGCGACAGGGGGCTTTGGGACTATGGCTACACCTTC
v_call: TRBV6-1; clone_size: NA; j_call: TRBJ1-2; d_call: NA; cdr3_aa: CASSETRGKFYGYTF; cdr3_nt: TGTGCCAGCAGTGAAACGCGGGGTAAATTTTATGGCTACACCTTC
v_call: TRBV5-1; clone_size: NA; j_call: TRBJ2-3; d_call: TRBD2; cdr3_aa: CASSLSSSLLAGGDWGTQYF; cdr3_nt: TGCGCCAGCAGCTTGTCTAGTTCTCTCCTAGCGGGAGGGGATTGGGGGACGCAGTATTTT
v_call: TRBV27; clone_size: NA; j_call: TRBJ2-7; d_call: NA; cdr3_aa: CASSLTRVGSYEQYF; cdr3_nt: TGTGCCAGCAGTTTAACCAGGGTTGGATCCTACGAGCAGTACTTC
v_call: TRBV5-4; clone_size: NA; j_call: TRBJ2-5; d_call: TRBD2; cdr3_aa: CASSSLTSGGKETQYF; cdr3_nt: TGTGCCAGCAGCTCCCTGACTAGCGGGGGGAAAGAGACCCAGTACTTC
v_call: TRBV9; clone_size: NA; j_call: TRBJ1-4; d_call: TRBD1; cdr3_aa: CASSATGANEKLFF; cdr3_nt: TGTGCCAGCAGCGCCACAGGGGCTAATGAAAAACTGTTTTTT
v_call: TRBV24-1; clone_size: NA; j_call: TRBJ1-5; d_call: NA; cdr3_aa: CATSAGNNQPQHF; cdr3_nt: TGTGCCACCAGTGCGGGGAACAATCAGCCCCAGCATTTT
v_call: TRBV3-1/TRBV3-2; clone_size: NA; j_call: TRBJ2-1; d_call: TRBD2; cdr3_aa: CASSQLRTSGIGDEQFF; cdr3_nt: TGTGCCAGCAGCCAACTAAGGACTAGCGGGATAGGCGATGAGCAGTTCTTC
v_call: TRBV5-1; clone_size: NA; j_call: TRBJ1-1; d_call: NA; cdr3_aa: CASSLAVNTEAFF; cdr3_nt: TGCGCCAGCAGCTTGGCAGTGAACACTGAAGCTTTCTTT
v_call: TRBV28; clone_size: NA; j_call: TRBJ2-7; d_call: NA; cdr3_aa: CASSQGPTYEQYF; cdr3_nt: TGTGCCAGCAGTCAGGGGCCAACCTACGAGCAGTACTTC
v_call: TRBV27; clone_size: NA; j_call: TRBJ2-1; d_call: NA; cdr3_aa: CASSGRRGRYNEQFF; cdr3_nt: TGTGCCAGCTCTGGGCGACGGGGTCGTTACAATGAGCAGTTCTTC
v_call: TRBV7-9; clone_size: few; j_call: TRBJ1-3; d_call: NA; cdr3_aa: CASSSDSSGNTIYF; cdr3_nt: TGTGCCAGCAGCTCGGACAGCTCTGGAAACACCATATATTTT
v_call: TRBV27; clone_size: NA; j_call: TRBJ1-5; d_call: NA; cdr3_aa: CASRWGGIGQPQHF; cdr3_nt: TGTGCCAGCAGATGGGGGGGCATAGGACAGCCCCAGCATTTT
v_call: TRBV6-4; clone_size: NA; j_call: TRBJ1-2; d_call: TRBD1; cdr3_aa: CASSPRTGFGYTF; cdr3_nt: TGTGCCAGCAGCCCCCGGACAGGTTTTGGCTACACCTTC
v_call: TRBV10-3; clone_size: NA; j_call: TRBJ2-1; d_call: TRBD2; cdr3_aa: CAINGAGTRSYNEQFF; cdr3_nt: TGTGCCATCAACGGCGCCGGGACTAGGAGCTACAATGAGCAGTTCTTC
v_call: TRBV6-2/TRBV6-3; clone_size: NA; j_call: TRBJ2-1; d_call: TRBD2; cdr3_aa: CASSYSGLAGLINEQFF; cdr3_nt: TGTGCCAGCAGTTACTCCGGACTAGCGGGGCTAATTAATGAGCAGTTCTTC
v_call: TRBV5-6; clone_size: once; j_call: TRBJ2-7; d_call: NA; cdr3_aa: CASSRAGTPGEQYF; cdr3_nt: TGTGCCAGCAGCAGGGCAGGGACACCTGGAGAGCAGTACTTC
v_call: TRBV18; clone_size: once; j_call: TRBJ2-7; d_call: TRBD1; cdr3_aa: CASSPQGAEEQYF; cdr3_nt: TGTGCCAGCTCACCACAGGGGGCGGAAGAGCAGTACTTC
v_call: TRBV5-1; clone_size: NA; j_call: TRBJ1-2; d_call: NA; cdr3_aa: CASSGGVYGYTF; cdr3_nt: TGCGCCAGCAGTGGCGGAGTTTATGGCTACACCTTC
v_call: TRBV19; clone_size: NA; j_call: TRBJ1-3; d_call: TRBD1; cdr3_aa: CASSGWTGEDTIYF; cdr3_nt: TGTGCCAGTAGTGGATGGACAGGGGAAGACACCATATATTTT
v_call: TRBV19; clone_size: few; j_call: TRBJ2-5; d_call: NA; cdr3_aa: CASSIQPSMAQYF; cdr3_nt: TGTGCCAGTAGTATCCAGCCTAGTATGGCCCAGTACTTC
v_call: TRBV25-1; clone_size: NA; j_call: TRBJ1-3; d_call: NA; cdr3_aa: CASSGLSSGNTIYF; cdr3_nt: TGTGCCAGCAGTGGATTGAGCTCTGGAAACACCATATATTTT
v_call: TRBV18; clone_size: NA; j_call: TRBJ2-5; d_call: TRBD1; cdr3_aa: CASSQTGRETQYF; cdr3_nt: TGTGCCAGCTCGCAGACAGGGCGGGAGACCCAGTACTTC
v_call: TRBV18; clone_size: NA; j_call: TRBJ1-6; d_call: NA; cdr3_aa: CASSPPAGDSPLHF; cdr3_nt: TGTGCCAGCTCACCACCGGCGGGAGATTCACCCCTCCACTTT
v_call: TRBV7-3; clone_size: NA; j_call: TRBJ2-6; d_call: TRBD2; cdr3_aa: CASSPFSGTSGGGGSGANVLTF; cdr3_nt: TGTGCCAGCAGCCCGTTCTCCGGGACTAGCGGGGGTGGTGGGTCTGGGGCCAACGTCCTGACTTTC
v_call: TRBV18; clone_size: NA; j_call: TRBJ1-1; d_call: TRBD1; cdr3_aa: CASSRDRETEAFF; cdr3_nt: TGTGCCAGCTCACGAGACAGGGAGACTGAAGCTTTCTTT
v_call: TRBV7-2; clone_size: NA; j_call: TRBJ1-5; d_call: NA; cdr3_aa: CASSLGTGYNQPQHF; cdr3_nt: TGTGCCAGCAGCTTAGGTACAGGGTATAATCAGCCCCAGCATTTT
v_call: TRBV30; clone_size: NA; j_call: TRBJ2-3; d_call: TRBD2; cdr3_aa: CAWRVGLAGVPDTQYF; cdr3_nt: TGTGCCTGGAGGGTCGGACTAGCGGGAGTGCCAGATACGCAGTATTTT
v_call: TRBV27; clone_size: NA; j_call: TRBJ1-5; d_call: TRBD1; cdr3_aa: CASSWTGGNQPQHF; cdr3_nt: TGTGCCAGCAGTTGGACAGGGGGGAATCAGCCCCAGCATTTT
v_call: TRBV7-7; clone_size: NA; j_call: TRBJ2-1; d_call: NA; cdr3_aa: CASSLDLERGFNEQFF; cdr3_nt: TGTGCTAGCAGCTTAGATCTGGAAAGGGGCTTCAATGAGCAGTTCTTC
v_call: TRBV9; clone_size: NA; j_call: TRBJ1-2; d_call: TRBD1; cdr3_aa: CASSVGQGAINYGYTF; cdr3_nt: TGTGCCAGCAGCGTAGGGCAGGGGGCCATTAACTATGGCTACACCTTC
v_call: TRBV4-1; clone_size: NA; j_call: TRBJ1-3; d_call: NA; cdr3_aa: CASSQVLTGTGNTIYF; cdr3_nt: TGCGCCAGCAGCCAAGTTCTAACGGGGACTGGAAACACCATATATTTT
v_call: TRBV28; clone_size: NA; j_call: TRBJ2-3; d_call: TRBD2; cdr3_aa: CASSFGGMEIPDTQYF; cdr3_nt: TGTGCCAGCAGTTTCGGGGGGATGGAGATCCCAGATACGCAGTATTTT
v_call: TRBV12-3/TRBV12-4; clone_size: few; j_call: TRBJ1-1; d_call: TRBD1; cdr3_aa: CASSYDRVAFF; cdr3_nt: TGTGCCAGCAGCTACGACAGGGTTGCTTTCTTT
v_call: TRBV6-5; clone_size: NA; j_call: TRBJ1-6; d_call: NA; cdr3_aa: CASRAGQNYNSPLHF; cdr3_nt: TGTGCCAGCAGGGCTGGACAGAACTATAATTCACCCCTCCACTTT
v_call: TRBV6-2/TRBV6-3; clone_size: NA; j_call: TRBJ2-7; d_call: NA; cdr3_aa: CASSYRLVSYEQYF; cdr3_nt: TGTGCCAGCAGTTACCGACTAGTATCCTACGAGCAGTACTTC
v_call: TRBV15; clone_size: NA; j_call: TRBJ2-1; d_call: TRBD2; cdr3_aa: CATSVPSGGYNEQFF; cdr3_nt: TGTGCCACCAGCGTTCCTAGCGGGGGTTACAATGAGCAGTTCTTC
v_call: TRBV24-1; clone_size: once; j_call: TRBJ1-1; d_call: TRBD1; cdr3_aa: CATSDPTGLRAFF; cdr3_nt: TGTGCCACCAGTGACCCGACAGGGCTCCGGGCTTTCTTT
v_call: TRBV7-2; clone_size: once; j_call: TRBJ1-5; d_call: NA; cdr3_aa: CASSLGSQDNQPQHF; cdr3_nt: TGTGCCAGCAGCTTAGGTTCTCAGGACAATCAGCCCCAGCATTTT
v_call: TRBV11-2; clone_size: NA; j_call: TRBJ2-3; d_call: NA; cdr3_aa: CASSFRRGGSTDTQYF; cdr3_nt: TGTGCCAGCAGCTTTAGACGAGGGGGTAGCACAGATACGCAGTATTTT
v_call: TRBV19; clone_size: NA; j_call: TRBJ2-3; d_call: NA; cdr3_aa: CASRTRSADTQYF; cdr3_nt: TGTGCCAGTAGGACTAGATCAGCCGATACGCAGTATTTT
v_call: TRBV3-1/TRBV3-2; clone_size: NA; j_call: TRBJ2-1; d_call: NA; cdr3_aa: CASSQVGSLGNEQFF; cdr3_nt: TGTGCCAGCAGCCAAGTCGGGAGTCTGGGCAATGAGCAGTTCTTC
v_call: TRBV14; clone_size: NA; j_call: TRBJ1-1; d_call: TRBD1; cdr3_aa: CASSPMDRVISEAFF; cdr3_nt: TGTGCCAGCAGCCCGATGGACAGGGTCATCTCTGAAGCTTTCTTT
v_call: TRBV18; clone_size: NA; j_call: TRBJ1-2; d_call: TRBD1; cdr3_aa: CASSPNQQGAANYGYTF; cdr3_nt: TGTGCCAGCTCACCAAATCAACAGGGGGCGGCTAACTATGGCTACACCTTC
v_call: TRBV29-1; clone_size: NA; j_call: TRBJ1-1; d_call: NA; cdr3_aa: CSSGSDTEAFF; cdr3_nt: TGCAGCTCGGGGTCGGACACTGAAGCTTTCTTT
v_call: TRBV6-1; clone_size: NA; j_call: TRBJ2-3; d_call: NA; cdr3_aa: CASSEGRVDTQYF; cdr3_nt: TGTGCCAGCAGTGAAGGGCGGGTAGATACGCAGTATTTT
v_call: TRBV19; clone_size: NA; j_call: TRBJ2-2; d_call: TRBD1; cdr3_aa: CASSFPGQAYLTGELFF; cdr3_nt: TGTGCCAGTAGCTTCCCGGGACAGGCATACCTGACCGGGGAGCTGTTTTTT
v_call: TRBV2; clone_size: NA; j_call: TRBJ1-4; d_call: NA; cdr3_aa: CASSEAIRGNEKLFF; cdr3_nt: TGTGCCAGCAGTGAAGCGATCAGGGGCAATGAAAAACTGTTTTTT
v_call: TRBV7-6; clone_size: NA; j_call: TRBJ2-2; d_call: TRBD1; cdr3_aa: CASSYRTGNTGELFF; cdr3_nt: TGTGCCAGCAGCTACCGGACAGGGAACACCGGGGAGCTGTTTTTT